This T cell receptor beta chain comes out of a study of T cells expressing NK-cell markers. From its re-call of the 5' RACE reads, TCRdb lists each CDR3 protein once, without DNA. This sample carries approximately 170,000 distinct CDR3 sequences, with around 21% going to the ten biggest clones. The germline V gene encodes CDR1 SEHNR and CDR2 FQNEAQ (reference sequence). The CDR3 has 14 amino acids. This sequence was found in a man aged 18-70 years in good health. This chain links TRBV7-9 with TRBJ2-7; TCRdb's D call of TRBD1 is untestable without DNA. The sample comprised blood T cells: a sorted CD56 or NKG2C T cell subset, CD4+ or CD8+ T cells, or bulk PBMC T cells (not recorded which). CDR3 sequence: CASSPYRETYEQYF.